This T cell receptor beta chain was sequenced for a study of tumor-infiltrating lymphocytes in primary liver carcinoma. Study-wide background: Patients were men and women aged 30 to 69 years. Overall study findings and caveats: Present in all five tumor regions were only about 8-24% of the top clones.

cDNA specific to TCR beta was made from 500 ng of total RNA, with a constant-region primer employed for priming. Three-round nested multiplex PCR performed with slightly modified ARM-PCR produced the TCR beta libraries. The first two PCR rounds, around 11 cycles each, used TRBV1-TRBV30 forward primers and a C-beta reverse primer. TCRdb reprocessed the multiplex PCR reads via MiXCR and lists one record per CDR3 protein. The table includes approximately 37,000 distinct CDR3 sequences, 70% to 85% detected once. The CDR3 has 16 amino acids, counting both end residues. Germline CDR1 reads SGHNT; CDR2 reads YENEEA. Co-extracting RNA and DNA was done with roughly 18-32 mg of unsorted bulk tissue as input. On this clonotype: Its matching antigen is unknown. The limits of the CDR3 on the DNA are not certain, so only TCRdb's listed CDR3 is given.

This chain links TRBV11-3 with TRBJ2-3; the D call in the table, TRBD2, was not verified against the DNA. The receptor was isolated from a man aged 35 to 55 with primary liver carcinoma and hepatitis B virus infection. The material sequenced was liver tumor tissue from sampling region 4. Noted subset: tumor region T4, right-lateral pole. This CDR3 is CTSSLERESTKIRSIF.